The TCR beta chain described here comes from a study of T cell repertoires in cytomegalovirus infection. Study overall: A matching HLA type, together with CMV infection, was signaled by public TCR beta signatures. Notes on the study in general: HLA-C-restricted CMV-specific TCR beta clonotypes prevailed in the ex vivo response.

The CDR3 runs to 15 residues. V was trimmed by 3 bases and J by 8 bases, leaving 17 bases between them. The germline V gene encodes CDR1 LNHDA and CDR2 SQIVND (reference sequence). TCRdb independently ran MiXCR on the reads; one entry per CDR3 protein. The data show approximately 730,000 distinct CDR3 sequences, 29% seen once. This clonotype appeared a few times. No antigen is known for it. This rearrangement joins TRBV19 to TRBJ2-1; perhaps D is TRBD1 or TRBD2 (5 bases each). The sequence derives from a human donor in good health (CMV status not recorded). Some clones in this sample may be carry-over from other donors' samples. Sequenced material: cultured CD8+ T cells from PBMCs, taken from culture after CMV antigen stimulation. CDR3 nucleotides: TGTGCCAGTAGTATGGGGACCTTATCAAGTGATGAGCAGTTCTTC. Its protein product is CASSMGTLSSDEQFF.